The rows below give T cell receptor beta chains drawn from one sample of a study of T cells in localized non-small cell lung cancer. Data came from immunoSEQ multiplex PCR; TCRdb stores just in-frame clones and leaves some out. This repertoire shows fewer than 50,000 clones, 75% to 85% found once; its top ten account for more than 7.5%. This specimen consisted of PBMCs, obtained before any cancer treatment. These receptors were taken from a man between 40 and 70 years old with stage II lung adenocarcinoma. Both conserved end residues are part of each CDR3. D genes are given only for firm matches. Some rows mark clone size as missing; the rest say once, few, many or name a class of expanded clone.

j_call: TRBJ1-1; clone_size: medium-sized; d_call: TRBD1; v_call: TRBV7-9; cdr3_nt: TGTGCCAGCAGCCCGAGGACAGGGGAGGACACTGAAGCTTTCTTT; cdr3_aa: CASSPRTGEDTEAFF
j_call: TRBJ2-1; clone_size: -; d_call: -; v_call: TRBV4-3; cdr3_nt: TGCGCCAGCAGCCAAGGGGGGCAGAATTCGTTTGGGCCGGCCGAGCAGTTCTTC; cdr3_aa: CASSQGGQNSFGPAEQFF
j_call: TRBJ2-1; clone_size: -; d_call: -; v_call: TRBV7-3; cdr3_nt: TGTGCCAGCAGTTTCCGACGGACGACGGACAATGAGCAGTTCTTC; cdr3_aa: CASSFRRTTDNEQFF
j_call: TRBJ2-5; clone_size: -; d_call: TRBD1; v_call: TRBV27; cdr3_nt: TGTGCCAGCAGTCGACAGGGGGGAGAGACCCAGTACTTC; cdr3_aa: CASSRQGGETQYF
j_call: TRBJ1-1; clone_size: -; d_call: -; v_call: TRBV28; cdr3_nt: TGTGCCAGCAGTTTAGATAGGCGAGCTTTCTTT; cdr3_aa: CASSLDRRAFF
j_call: TRBJ2-3; clone_size: -; d_call: -; v_call: TRBV30; cdr3_nt: TGTGCCTGGGCTACGGGGGGCCTGGATACGCAGTATTTT; cdr3_aa: CAWATGGLDTQYF
j_call: TRBJ1-1; clone_size: -; d_call: -; v_call: TRBV29-1; cdr3_nt: TGCAGCGTAGACTCAGGGAGCAAGGCGGCTTTCTTT; cdr3_aa: CSVDSGSKAAFF
j_call: TRBJ2-1; clone_size: -; d_call: TRBD2; v_call: TRBV6-1; cdr3_nt: TGTGCCAGCAGTGAATGGGCGGGGGGGTCCTACAATGAGCAGTTCTTC; cdr3_aa: CASSEWAGGSYNEQFF
j_call: TRBJ2-4; clone_size: -; d_call: TRBD2; v_call: TRBV6-6; cdr3_nt: TGTGCCAGCAGTTACTCTATGGGGGGGAACATTCAGTACTTC; cdr3_aa: CASSYSMGGNIQYF
j_call: TRBJ2-5; clone_size: -; d_call: TRBD2; v_call: TRBV5-6; cdr3_nt: TGTGCCAGCAGCCCCGCGACTAGCGGGAGGCGGGAGACCCAGTACTTC; cdr3_aa: CASSPATSGRRETQYF
j_call: TRBJ1-5; clone_size: -; d_call: -; v_call: TRBV27; cdr3_nt: TGTGCCAGCAGTTTCGGGGTGGGAAATCAGCCCCAGCATTTT; cdr3_aa: CASSFGVGNQPQHF
j_call: TRBJ1-1; clone_size: -; d_call: -; v_call: TRBV4-1; cdr3_nt: TGCGCCAGCAGCCAAGCTGGTCGGACTGAAGCTTTCTTT; cdr3_aa: CASSQAGRTEAFF
j_call: TRBJ1-3; clone_size: -; d_call: -; v_call: TRBV9; cdr3_nt: TGTGCCAGCAGCTTCGGGCCCTCTGGAAACACCATATATTTT; cdr3_aa: CASSFGPSGNTIYF
j_call: TRBJ1-1; clone_size: -; d_call: TRBD1; v_call: TRBV4-1; cdr3_nt: TGCGCCAGCAGCCAGGCACACAGGGGGCGCACTGAAGCTTTCTTT; cdr3_aa: CASSQAHRGRTEAFF
j_call: TRBJ1-1; clone_size: -; d_call: -; v_call: TRBV30; cdr3_nt: TGTGCCTGGGGGACTGAAGCTTTCTTT; cdr3_aa: CAWGTEAFF
j_call: TRBJ2-7; clone_size: -; d_call: TRBD2; v_call: TRBV11-2; cdr3_nt: TGTGCCAGCAGCCCCGGGGGTGGACTAGCGGGAGGGCCCCCTGAGCAGTACTTC; cdr3_aa: CASSPGGGLAGGPPEQYF
j_call: TRBJ2-5; clone_size: -; d_call: -; v_call: TRBV5-1; cdr3_nt: TGCGCCAGCAGCCCGATCGAGTTGACTGAACAAGAGACCCAGTACTTC; cdr3_aa: CASSPIELTEQETQYF